A single sample is the source of the 25 T cell receptor beta chains below, sequenced in a study of T cell repertoires in cytomegalovirus infection. Using its own MiXCR run on the reads, TCRdb lists one record per CDR3 protein. Of roughly 500,000 distinct CDR3 sequences listed, roughly a third were seen once; the top ten hold roughly 15%. These TCRs' antigens remain unknown. The sequencing used cultured PBMCs, collected from culture after CMV antigen stimulation. The receptors derive from a human donor in good health (CMV status not recorded). Some clones in this sample may be carry-over from other donors' samples.

The chain has TRBV11-1 and TRBJ2-7, with 9 bases identical to TRBD2. The trim removed 2 bases at V and 7 bases at J, leaving 9 bases unmatched. The CDR3 totals 15 residues. Looked up from germline, CDR1 is SGHAT and CDR2 is FQDESV (reference sequence). The CDR3 sequence: CASSLSSGTPFEQYF. CDR3 coding DNA: TGTGCCAGCAGCTTATCTAGCGGGACCCCCTTTGAGCAGTACTTC.

This clonotype was seen at least ten times. The V and J genes are TRBV20-1 and TRBJ2-3; D assignment may be TRBD1 or TRBD2 (5 bases each). This CDR3 is built from 15 residues. Germline CDR1 and CDR2: DFQATT and SNEGSKA (reference sequence). V was cut by 5 bases and J by 2 bases, with 17 bases left in between. CDR3 DNA: TGCAGTGCTCCCTTCCGATTCGGGACCACAGATACGCAGTATTTT. Translated, it gives CSAPFRFGTTDTQYF.

The J gene is TRBJ2-1, the V gene TRBV4-1; 11 positions agree with TRBD2. This CDR3 is 17 amino acids long. The germline CDR1 and CDR2 sequences are MGHRA and YSYEKL. Trimming removed 2 bases from V and 6 bases from J; junction bases left unmatched: 9. CDR3 amino acids: CASSQTGTSGKTNEQFF. The CDR3 coding sequence is TGCGCCAGCAGCCAAACCGGGACTAGCGGAAAAACCAATGAGCAGTTCTTC.

The rearrangement joins TRBV7-6 to TRBJ1-2; TRBD1 aligns across 10 bases. Losses at the gene ends were 5 bases for V and 2 bases for J; bases not matched to a gene: 5. The length of the CDR3 is 15 residues. Germline-derived CDR1 and CDR2 are SGHVS and FNYEAQ. The CDR3 reads CASSTTGGANYGYTF. The CDR3 DNA reads TGTGCCAGCAGCACGACAGGGGGCGCGAACTATGGCTACACCTTC. Filled out from reference TRBV7-6 and TRBJ1-2, the complete variable domain reads GAGVSQSPRYKVTKRGQDVALRCDPISGHVSLYWYRQALGQGPEFLTYFNYEAQQDKSGLPNDRFSAERPEGSISTLTIQRTEQRDSAMYRCASSTTGGANYGYTFGSGTRLTVV.

The J gene is TRBJ2-3, the V gene TRBV12-3 or TRBV12-4; 15 positions match TRBD2. There are 19 residues in the CDR3. V was clipped by 1 base and J by 4 bases; unmatched bases: 9. CDR3: CASSLDGLAGGPNPDTQYF. The CDR3 DNA follows: TGTGCCAGCAGTTTAGACGGACTAGCGGGAGGGCCTAATCCAGATACGCAGTATTTT.

At least ten counts were recorded for this clonotype. This chain links TRBV7-2 with TRBJ2-1; the match to TRBD1 covers 9 bases. Germline V gene lookup returns CDR1 SGHTA and CDR2 FQGNSA. With 2 bases clipped from V and 0 bases from J, the junction kept 14 bases outside the gene matches. The CDR3 length is 20 residues. The CDR3 spells CASSLLKGQGYGRSYNEQFF. The CDR3 region has the DNA TGTGCCAGCAGCTTACTCAAGGGACAGGGCTATGGGCGCTCCTACAATGAGCAGTTCTTC.

This clonotype was seen many times. The chain recombines TRBV7-2 with TRBJ2-4; 7 nucleotides line up with TRBD2. V lost 5 bases and J lost 0; bases outside the gene matches: 13. CDR3 size: 18 residues. Germline CDR1 and CDR2: SGHTA and FQGNSA. Here the CDR3 reads CASSPLKAGPIAKNIQYF. In DNA form, the CDR3 reads TGTGCCAGCAGCCCTCTAAAAGCGGGGCCGATAGCCAAAAACATTCAGTACTTC.

This clonotype was counted a few times. J is TRBJ2-1 and V is TRBV12-3 or TRBV12-4; 10 bases are shared with TRBD2. This CDR3 contains 14 residues. J gave up 9 bases and V 7 bases, and 9 bases lay outside the gene matches. CDR3 sequence reads: CASTPGLAGVEQFF. As DNA, the CDR3 is TGTGCCAGCACCCCAGGGCTAGCGGGAGTTGAGCAGTTCTTC.

This rearrangement joins TRBV2 to TRBJ2-7; 7 positions agree with TRBD2. Per the germline V gene, CDR1 is SNHLY and CDR2 is FYNNEI. There are 16 residues in the CDR3. V dropped 2 bases and J dropped 2; count of bases not matched to a gene: 9. For the CDR3, the DNA is TGTGCCAGCAGTGAAAATAAGCTCCTAGCGGCCTACGAGCAGTACGTC. This sequence encodes CASSENKLLAAYEQYV.

The chain couples TRBV20-1 to TRBJ1-5; D might be TRBD1 (6 bases). Trimming left V 4 bases short and J 3 bases short, with 16 bases between. Germline V CDR1 and CDR2: DFQATT, SNEGSKA (reference sequence). The CDR3 runs to 15 residues. This chain's CDR3 is CSATETGILNQPQHF. CDR3 nucleotides: TGCAGTGCTACCGAAACAGGGATCCTCAATCAGCCCCAGCATTTT.

The chain carries TRBV6-2 or TRBV6-3 and TRBJ1-1; 10 positions match TRBD1. Germline V gives CDR1 MNHEY, CDR2 SVGEGT. The CDR3 runs to 15 residues. Trimming took 5 bases from V and 5 from J; bases not matched to a gene: 8. CDR3 in amino acids: CASSHSGQGGTEAFF. Here the CDR3 DNA reads TGTGCCAGCAGTCATTCCGGACAGGGGGGAACTGAAGCTTTCTTT.

The CDR3, as DNA: TGTGCCAGCAGTGCGAAGGGGACGACTGAAGCTTTCTTT. Translating it yields CASSAKGTTEAFF. The rearrangement joins TRBV6-8 to TRBJ1-1, with D tentatively TRBD1 (5 bases). The CDR3 is 13 amino acids. Germline assignment: CDR1 MNHGY and CDR2 SAAAGT. Trimming pared 5 bases from V and 5 bases from J, leaving 12 bases between.

This clonotype has a handful of counts. This chain joins TRBV7-9 and TRBJ2-1; 11 nucleotides align to TRBD2. J was trimmed by 8 bases and V by 6 bases; bases with no gene match: 12. The CDR3 extends over 16 amino acids. Germline V gives CDR1 SEHNR, CDR2 FQNEAQ (reference sequence). In DNA, the CDR3 is TGTGCCAGCAGACTCCCACTAGCGGGAGCTGAGGATGAGCAGTTCTTC. Amino acid sequence: CASRLPLAGAEDEQFF.

The CDR3 reads CASSYVGTQYF. The CDR3, as DNA: TGTGCCAGCAGTTACGTGGGGACCCAGTACTTC. The chain carries TRBV6-2 or TRBV6-3 and TRBJ2-5, with D unresolved. Trimming removed 2 bases at V and 7 bases at J, with 5 bases between. This CDR3 has 11 residues. Germline V gene data show CDR1 as MNHEY and CDR2 as SVGEGT.

This clonotype has ten or more counts. The chain carries TRBV7-2 and TRBJ1-2, with 9 bases lining up with TRBD1. The CDR3 sequence is 15 residues long. Germline loops: CDR1 SGHTA, CDR2 FQGNSA. The V segment lost 3 bases and the J segment 2 bases; nucleotides outside the gene matches: 4. The CDR3 region is CASSLGQGGNYGYTF. For the CDR3, the DNA is TGTGCCAGCAGCTTGGGACAGGGTGGGAACTATGGCTACACCTTC.

This clonotype has at least ten counts. The J gene is TRBJ2-3, the V gene TRBV7-2, with D perhaps TRBD1 or TRBD2 (5 bases each). CDR3 size: 15 residues. V was clipped by 3 bases and J by 7 bases, with 17 bases between them. Germline CDR1 is SGHTA and CDR2 is FQGNSA. The CDR3 sequence: CASSLIPGTVYTQYF. The CDR3 bases are TGTGCCAGCAGCTTGATCCCGGGGACCGTCTATACGCAGTATTTT.

The chain has TRBV6-6 and TRBJ1-5; weak D call: TRBD1 (6 bases). The V end was cut by 6 bases, the J end by 5 bases, with 14 bases between. CDR3 size: 14 residues. Per the germline V gene, CDR1 is MNHNY and CDR2 is SVGAGI (reference sequence). The DNA for the CDR3 is TGTGCCAGCAGCGGGGGGCTGCTTGATCAGCCCCAGCATTTT. This gives the protein CASSGGLLDQPQHF.

In this sample, this clonotype turned up a few times. The chain uses TRBV4-1 and TRBJ2-7, with D possibly called TRBD1 or TRBD2 (6 bases each). The CDR3 spans 16 residues. V was trimmed by 1 base and J by 0 bases, leaving 13 bases between them. Germline CDR1 and CDR2: MGHRA and YSYEKL. CDR3 DNA sequence: TGCGCCAGCAGCCAAGGGGGGCTAGCGAACTCCTACGAGCAGTACTTC. Encoded protein: CASSQGGLANSYEQYF.

This clonotype was recorded a few times. The chain joins TRBV9 to TRBJ2-7, with D unresolved. CDR3 size: 14 residues. With 4 bases removed from V and 6 bases from J, the gap between germline ends came to 17 bases. Germline CDR1 reads SGDLS; CDR2 reads YYNGEE. The CDR3 sequence: CASSPQIADGEQYF. CDR3 DNA sequence: TGTGCCAGCAGCCCACAAATCGCGGACGGCGAGCAGTACTTC.

This clonotype has ten or more counts. The V and J genes are TRBV29-1 and TRBJ1-1, with D unclear. The CDR3 is 11 residues long. Germline CDR1 is SQVTM and CDR2 is ANQGSEA. Trimming cost V 7 bases and J 4 bases, with 10 bases left between them. The CDR3 nucleotides read TGCAGCGCCCGTCTTGGCACTGAAGCTTTCTTT. This gives the protein CSARLGTEAFF.

The gene calls are TRBV20-1 and TRBJ1-2, with D possibly being TRBD1 (6 bases). Germline V gene sequence: CDR1 DFQATT, CDR2 SNEGSKA (reference sequence). The CDR3 consists of 11 residues. V was trimmed by 6 bases and J by 8 bases, leaving 13 bases between them. CDR3 region: CSAKDSLGYTF. The CDR3 nucleotides read TGCAGTGCCAAGGACAGCCTGGGCTACACCTTC.

This clonotype showed up many times. The gene calls are TRBV7-2 and TRBJ1-3; no clear D. The CDR3 is 16 amino acids. Trimming shortened V by 1 base and J by 4 bases, and 14 bases separated the two germline ends. Germline CDR1 is SGHTA and CDR2 is FQGNSA. The chain's CDR3 is CASSLVGLGGGNTIYF. CDR3 nucleotides: TGTGCCAGCAGCTTAGTTGGACTTGGAGGGGGAAACACCATATATTTT.

This CDR3 is CASRTVTPNEQFF. DNA for the CDR3: TGTGCCAGCAGGACGGTCACACCCAATGAGCAGTTCTTC. V is TRBV27 and J is TRBJ2-1, with no clear D. Between the trimmed V and J ends, which lost 6 bases and 6 bases, there was a span of 12 bases. Germline values: CDR1 MNHEY, CDR2 SMNVEV (reference sequence). This CDR3 spans 13 amino acids.

This chain connects TRBV4-3 to TRBJ2-2; possible D gene TRBD2, 5 bases. Trimming pared 0 bases from V and 6 bases from J, leaving 14 bases between. The CDR3 contains 16 residues. The germline gives CDR1 LGHNA, CDR2 YSLEER. Here the CDR3 reads CASSQDTGSDAGELFF. In DNA, the CDR3 is TGCGCCAGCAGCCAAGATACGGGATCGGATGCCGGGGAGCTGTTTTTT.

In this sample, this clonotype turned up a few times. V and J are TRBV19 and TRBJ1-5, with D hard to call. The CDR3 runs 13 residues. Looked up from germline, CDR1 is LNHDA and CDR2 is SQIVND (reference sequence). The germline V and J ends were trimmed by 5 bases and 4 bases, with 9 bases remaining between them. This CDR3 reads CASSVQKNQPQHF. CDR3 in DNA: TGTGCCAGTAGTGTGCAGAAGAATCAGCCCCAGCATTTT.